The next 10 T cell receptor beta chains were all read from a single sample in a study of CD8 T cells in Susac syndrome. After extraction with the RNeasy kit, about 0.5 to 1 ug of the RNA was reverse transcribed using random hexamers. TCRdb processed the immunoSEQ multiplex PCR reads anew with MiXCR; each CDR3 protein has one entry. The data show 400,000 to 550,000 distinct CDR3 sequences, with approximately 89% seen just once and under 0.15% held by the top ten. The sample was CD8+ T cells from PBMCs. All receptors derive from a human donor with multiple sclerosis.

The rearrangement joins TRBV6-2 or TRBV6-3 to TRBJ2-1; TRBD1 agrees at 9 bases. Germline lookup yields CDR1 MNHEY and CDR2 SVGEGT. This CDR3 spans 16 amino acids. J gave up 3 bases and V 2 bases, and 5 bases lay outside the gene matches. CDR3 amino acids: CASSYSGTGYYNEQFF. DNA for the CDR3: TGTGCCAGCAGTTACAGCGGGACAGGGTACTACAATGAGCAGTTCTTC.

The chain carries TRBV5-1 and TRBJ2-2, with a weak D call TRBD2 (6 bases). The CDR3 is made up of 16 amino acids. Per the germline V gene, CDR1 is SGHRS and CDR2 is YFSETQ. The V end lost 0 bases, the J end lost 4 bases, and 13 bases lay between the germline ends. CDR3 DNA: TGCGCCAGCAGCTTGGCGCTAGCGCCACTCACCGGGGAGCTGTTTTTT. Amino acids: CASSLALAPLTGELFF.

CDR3 in amino acids: CASSLGGDYLYEQFF. The CDR3 nucleotides read TGTGCCAGCAGCTTAGGGGGGGACTATCTTTATGAGCAGTTCTTC. This chain joins TRBV7-9 and TRBJ2-1; 7 bases map to TRBD2. The V gene's germline CDR1 is SEHNR and CDR2 FQNEAQ (reference sequence). V trimming: 1 base; J trimming: 8 bases; junction bases outside the gene matches: 8. CDR3 size: 15 residues.

The V call is TRBV5-1, the J call TRBJ1-1; D is uncertain. The germline CDR1 and CDR2 sequences are SGHRS and YFSETQ. CDR3 size: 14 residues. The V gene lost 0 bases and the J gene lost 2 bases, with 8 bases spanning the gap. The CDR3 bases are TGCGCCAGCAGCTTGGCCGAGGGTAACACTGAAGCTTTCTTT. Its protein product is CASSLAEGNTEAFF.

There are a few counts of this clonotype. This chain connects TRBV29-1 to TRBJ2-7, with 7 bases identical to TRBD2. The V gene's germline CDR1 is SQVTM and CDR2 ANQGSEA. This CDR3 has 13 amino acids. The trim removed 4 bases at V and 3 bases at J, leaving 6 bases unmatched. CDR3 sequence (DNA): TGCAGCGTTGGGGCGGGAGACTACTACGAGCAGTACTTC. The encoded protein is CSVGAGDYYEQYF.

The genes are TRBV3-1 and TRBJ2-5; D possibly corresponds to TRBD2 (6 bases). Germline V gene lookup returns CDR1 LGHDT and CDR2 YNNKEL (reference sequence). Between the trimmed V and J ends, which lost 2 bases and 5 bases, there was a span of 18 bases. CDR3 length: 16 residues. This chain's CDR3 is CASSQNQEGSGETQYF. The DNA for the CDR3 is TGTGCCAGCAGCCAAAACCAGGAGGGCTCAGGGGAGACCCAGTACTTC.

The chain employs TRBV10-3 and TRBJ1-2; D remains ambiguous. Trimming cost V 0 bases and J 3 bases, with 8 bases left between them. Germline V gives CDR1 ENHRY, CDR2 SYGVKD. The CDR3 length is 14 residues. The CDR3 nucleotides read TGTGCCATCAGTGAGTCTTTATTGGACTATGGCTACACCTTC. This encodes CAISESLLDYGYTF.

This chain's CDR3 is CASSKGGLPGNTIYF. CDR3 DNA: TGTGCCAGCAGCAAAGGAGGGTTGCCTGGAAACACCATATATTTT. The V and J genes are TRBV21-1 and TRBJ1-3. TRBV21-1 is a pseudogene. CDR3 size: 15 residues.

The chain combines TRBV27 with TRBJ2-7, with D unresolved. This CDR3 comprises 15 residues. Germline lookup yields CDR1 MNHEY and CDR2 SMNVEV (reference sequence). Deletions cut 5 bases from V and 4 bases from J, with 18 bases between. CDR3 amino acids: CASSPQFPDQYEQYF. The CDR3 DNA reads as TGTGCCAGCAGTCCGCAATTTCCGGACCAGTACGAGCAGTACTTC.

The rearrangement joins TRBV4-1 to TRBJ2-7; perhaps TRBD2 as D (5 bases). CDR3 length: 14 residues. V shed 2 bases and J shed 6 bases, with 14 bases lying between them. CDR1 MGHRA and CDR2 YSYEKL come from the germline V gene. CDR3 residues: CASSQIGMGTEQYF. CDR3 DNA sequence: TGCGCCAGCAGCCAAATCGGGATGGGAACCGAGCAGTACTTC.